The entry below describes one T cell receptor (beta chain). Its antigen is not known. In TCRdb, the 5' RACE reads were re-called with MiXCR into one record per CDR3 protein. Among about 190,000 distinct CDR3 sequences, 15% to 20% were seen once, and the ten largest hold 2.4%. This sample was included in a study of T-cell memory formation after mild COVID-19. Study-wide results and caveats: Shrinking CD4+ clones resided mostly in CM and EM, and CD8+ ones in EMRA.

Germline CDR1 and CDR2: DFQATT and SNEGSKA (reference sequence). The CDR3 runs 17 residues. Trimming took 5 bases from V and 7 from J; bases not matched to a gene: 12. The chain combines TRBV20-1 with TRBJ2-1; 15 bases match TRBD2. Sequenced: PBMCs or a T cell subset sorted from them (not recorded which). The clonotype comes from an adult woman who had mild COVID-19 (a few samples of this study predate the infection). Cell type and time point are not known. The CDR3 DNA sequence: TGCAGTGCTCCCGGGACTGCCGGGACTAGCGGGGGGAATGAGCAGTTCTTC. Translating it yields CSAPGTAGTSGGNEQFF.